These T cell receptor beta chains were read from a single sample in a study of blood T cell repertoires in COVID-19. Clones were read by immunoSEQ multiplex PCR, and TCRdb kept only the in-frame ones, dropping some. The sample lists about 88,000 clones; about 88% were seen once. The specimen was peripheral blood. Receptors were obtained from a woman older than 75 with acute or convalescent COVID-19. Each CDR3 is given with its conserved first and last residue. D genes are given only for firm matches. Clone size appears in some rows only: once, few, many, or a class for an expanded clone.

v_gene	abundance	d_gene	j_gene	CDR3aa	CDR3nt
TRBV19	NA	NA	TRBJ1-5	CASSPQTGPQHF	TGTGCCAGTAGTCCCCAAACGGGGCCCCAGCATTTT
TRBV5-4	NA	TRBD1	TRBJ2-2	CASSLGDRSNTGELFF	TGTGCCAGCAGCTTGGGGGACAGATCGAACACCGGGGAGCTGTTTTTT
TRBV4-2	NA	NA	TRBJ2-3	CASSQTTLRDTQYF	TGTGCCAGCAGCCAAACGACCCTCAGGGATACGCAGTATTTT
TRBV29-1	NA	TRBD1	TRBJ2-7	CSVGQGKTTYEQYF	TGCAGCGTCGGACAGGGTAAGACAACCTACGAGCAGTACTTC
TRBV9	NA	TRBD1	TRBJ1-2	CASRDLRGQGSDYTF	TGTGCCAGCAGGGACCTCCGGGGACAGGGTAGTGACTACACCTTC
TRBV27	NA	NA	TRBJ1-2	CASSSLMGGTGYTF	TGTGCCAGCAGTTCCCTAATGGGGGGAACTGGCTACACCTTC
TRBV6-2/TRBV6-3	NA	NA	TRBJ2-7	CASSYTPGTLSYEQYF	TGTGCCAGCAGTTACACCCCCGGGACTCTCTCCTACGAGCAGTACTTC
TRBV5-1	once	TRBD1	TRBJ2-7	CASSLGHGQGHEQYF	TGCGCCAGCAGCTTGGGACATGGACAGGGCCACGAGCAGTACTTC
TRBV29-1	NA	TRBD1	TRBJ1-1	CSVEAGGRGDEAFF	TGCAGCGTTGAGGCAGGGGGGCGAGGTGATGAAGCTTTCTTT
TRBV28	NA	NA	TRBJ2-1	CASSLLAREQFF	TGTGCCAGCAGTTTATTGGCGCGGGAGCAGTTCTTC
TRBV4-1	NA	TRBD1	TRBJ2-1	CASSQPTGTGGEQFF	TGCGCCAGCAGCCAACCCACCGGGACAGGGGGCGAGCAGTTCTTC
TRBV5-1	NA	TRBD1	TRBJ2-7	CASSTGTGVYEQYF	TGCGCCAGCAGCACCGGGACAGGGGTCTACGAGCAGTACTTC
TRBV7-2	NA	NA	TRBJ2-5	CASSAGTGYETQYF	TGTGCCAGCAGCGCCGGTACAGGGTACGAGACCCAGTACTTC
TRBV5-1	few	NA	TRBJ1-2	CASSSTPGYGYTF	TGCGCCAGCAGCTCGACTCCGGGGTATGGCTACACCTTC
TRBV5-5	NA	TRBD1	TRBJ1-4	CASSFQGDANEKLFF	TGTGCCAGCAGCTTCCAGGGGGACGCTAATGAAAAACTGTTTTTT
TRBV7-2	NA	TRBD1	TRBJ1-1	CASSYGQGDPEAFF	TGTGCCAGCAGCTACGGACAGGGGGACCCTGAAGCTTTCTTT
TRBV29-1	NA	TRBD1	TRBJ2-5	CSFLDRGRGETQYF	TGCAGCTTCCTGGACAGGGGGCGTGGAGAGACCCAGTACTTC
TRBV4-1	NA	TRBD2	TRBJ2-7	CASSQEQSGAISYEQYF	TGCGCCAGCAGCCAAGAGCAGAGCGGGGCTATCTCCTACGAGCAGTACTTC
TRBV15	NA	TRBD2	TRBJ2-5	CATSQGTTQETQYF	TGTGCCACCAGCCAAGGGACTACCCAAGAGACCCAGTACTTC
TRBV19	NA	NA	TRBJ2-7	CASSIHPPVTGASYEQYF	TGTGCCAGTAGTATACACCCACCCGTGACAGGAGCCTCCTACGAGCAGTACTTC